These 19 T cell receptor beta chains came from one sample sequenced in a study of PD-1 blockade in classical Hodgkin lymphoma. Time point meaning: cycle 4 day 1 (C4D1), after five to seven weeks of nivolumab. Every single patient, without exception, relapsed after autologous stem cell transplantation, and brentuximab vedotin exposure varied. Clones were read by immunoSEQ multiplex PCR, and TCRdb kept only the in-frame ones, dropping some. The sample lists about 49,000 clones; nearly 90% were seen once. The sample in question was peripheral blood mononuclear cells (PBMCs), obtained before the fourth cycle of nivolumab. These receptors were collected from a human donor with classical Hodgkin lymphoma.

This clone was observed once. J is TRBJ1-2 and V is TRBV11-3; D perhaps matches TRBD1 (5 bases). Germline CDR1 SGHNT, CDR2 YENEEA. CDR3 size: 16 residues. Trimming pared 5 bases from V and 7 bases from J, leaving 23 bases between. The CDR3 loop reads CASSHAPQGKEGGYTF. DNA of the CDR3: TGTGCCAGCAGCCATGCCCCCCAGGGTAAAGAGGGTGGCTACACCTTC.

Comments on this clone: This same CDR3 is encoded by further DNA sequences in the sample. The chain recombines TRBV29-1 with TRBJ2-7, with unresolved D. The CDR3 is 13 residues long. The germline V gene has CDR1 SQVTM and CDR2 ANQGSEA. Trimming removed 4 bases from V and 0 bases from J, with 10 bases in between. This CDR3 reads CSVGRGSSYEQYF. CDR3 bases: TGCAGCGTTGGGCGAGGCAGCTCCTACGAGCAGTACTTC.

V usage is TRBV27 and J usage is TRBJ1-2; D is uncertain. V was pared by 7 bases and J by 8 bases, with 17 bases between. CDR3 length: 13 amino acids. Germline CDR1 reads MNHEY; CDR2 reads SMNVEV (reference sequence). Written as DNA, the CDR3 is TGTGCCAGCAAAGGTCGGGCAAGGAGGGGCTACACCTTC. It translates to CASKGRARRGYTF.

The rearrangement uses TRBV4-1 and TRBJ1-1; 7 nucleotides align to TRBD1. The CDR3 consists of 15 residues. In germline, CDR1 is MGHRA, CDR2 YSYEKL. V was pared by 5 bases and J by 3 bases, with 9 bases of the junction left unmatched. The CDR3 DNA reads TGCGCCAGCAGCTTTACGAGACAGGGCTACACTGAAGCTTTCTTT. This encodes CASSFTRQGYTEAFF.

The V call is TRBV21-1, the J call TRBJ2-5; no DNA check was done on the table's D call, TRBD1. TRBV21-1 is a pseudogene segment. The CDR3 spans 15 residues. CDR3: CASSKDGTGKETQYF. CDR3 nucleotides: TGTGCCAGCAGCAAAGATGGGACAGGGAAAGAGACCCAGTACTTC.

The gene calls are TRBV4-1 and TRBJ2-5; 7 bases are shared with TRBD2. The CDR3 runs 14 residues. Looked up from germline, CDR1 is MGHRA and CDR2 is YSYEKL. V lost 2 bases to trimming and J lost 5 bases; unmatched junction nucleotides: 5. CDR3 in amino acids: CASSQLRGGETQYF. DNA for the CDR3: TGCGCCAGCAGCCAACTCCGGGGAGGGGAGACCCAGTACTTC.

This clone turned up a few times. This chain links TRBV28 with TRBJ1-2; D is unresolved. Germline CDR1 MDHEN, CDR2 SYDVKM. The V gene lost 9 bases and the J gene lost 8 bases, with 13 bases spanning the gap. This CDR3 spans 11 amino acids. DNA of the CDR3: TGTGCCAGTTTCAACTCCCGAGGCTACACCTTC. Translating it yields CASFNSRGYTF.

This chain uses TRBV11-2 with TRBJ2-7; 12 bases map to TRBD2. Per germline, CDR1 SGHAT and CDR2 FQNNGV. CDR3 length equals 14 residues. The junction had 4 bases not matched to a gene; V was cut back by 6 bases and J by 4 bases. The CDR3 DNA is TGTGCCAGCAGGTTCCTAGCGGGAGGGTACGAGCAGTACTTC. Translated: CASRFLAGGYEQYF.

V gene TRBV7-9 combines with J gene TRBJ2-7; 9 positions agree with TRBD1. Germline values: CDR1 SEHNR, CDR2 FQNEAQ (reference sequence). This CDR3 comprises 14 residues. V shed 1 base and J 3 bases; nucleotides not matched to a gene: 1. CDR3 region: CASSLDRGHYEQYF. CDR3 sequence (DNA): TGTGCCAGCAGCTTAGACAGGGGGCACTACGAGCAGTACTTC.

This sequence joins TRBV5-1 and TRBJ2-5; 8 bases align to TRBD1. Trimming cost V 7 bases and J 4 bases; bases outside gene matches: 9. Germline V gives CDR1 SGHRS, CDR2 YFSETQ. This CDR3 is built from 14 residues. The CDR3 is CASHFGQGRETQYF. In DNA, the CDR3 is TGCGCCAGCCACTTCGGACAGGGACGAGAGACCCAGTACTTC.

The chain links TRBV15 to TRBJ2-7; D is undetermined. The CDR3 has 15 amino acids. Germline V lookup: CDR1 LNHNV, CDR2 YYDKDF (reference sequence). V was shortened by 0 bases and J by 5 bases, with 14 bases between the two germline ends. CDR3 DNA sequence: TGTGCCACCAGCAGAGAGGCAGCAGCCGAAGACGAGCAGTACTTC. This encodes CATSREAAAEDEQYF.

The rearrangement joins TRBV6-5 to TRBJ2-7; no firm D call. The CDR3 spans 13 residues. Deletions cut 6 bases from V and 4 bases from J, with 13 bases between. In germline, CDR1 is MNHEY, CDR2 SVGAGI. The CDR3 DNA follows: TGTGCCAGCAGCCCGCCGACACCTTACGAGCAGTACTTC. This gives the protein CASSPPTPYEQYF.

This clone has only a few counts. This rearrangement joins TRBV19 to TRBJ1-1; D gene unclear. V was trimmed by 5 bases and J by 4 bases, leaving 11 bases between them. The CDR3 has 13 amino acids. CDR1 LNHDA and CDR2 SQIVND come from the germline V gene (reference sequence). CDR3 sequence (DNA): TGTGCCAGTAGTGTAGGCCATGGCACTGAAGCTTTCTTT. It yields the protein CASSVGHGTEAFF.

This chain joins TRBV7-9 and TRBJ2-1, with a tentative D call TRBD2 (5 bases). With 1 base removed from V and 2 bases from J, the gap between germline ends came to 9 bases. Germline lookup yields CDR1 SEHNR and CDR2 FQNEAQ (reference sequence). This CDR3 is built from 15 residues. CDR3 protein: CASSLGQRTYNEQFF. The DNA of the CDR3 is TGTGCCAGCAGCTTAGGTCAGCGGACCTACAATGAGCAGTTCTTC.

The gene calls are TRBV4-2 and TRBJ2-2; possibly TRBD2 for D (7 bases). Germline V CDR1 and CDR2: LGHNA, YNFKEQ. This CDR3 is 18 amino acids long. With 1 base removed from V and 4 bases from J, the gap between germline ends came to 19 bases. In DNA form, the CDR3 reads TGTGCCAGCAGCCAAGTGTCAGGGGCGGGGGACGGCACCGGGGAGCTGTTTTTT. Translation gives CASSQVSGAGDGTGELFF.

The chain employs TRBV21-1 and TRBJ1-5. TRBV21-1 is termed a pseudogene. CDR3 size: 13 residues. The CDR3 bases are TGTGCCAGCAGCACGGGGGCGGATCAGCCCCAGCATTTT. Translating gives CASSTGADQPQHF.

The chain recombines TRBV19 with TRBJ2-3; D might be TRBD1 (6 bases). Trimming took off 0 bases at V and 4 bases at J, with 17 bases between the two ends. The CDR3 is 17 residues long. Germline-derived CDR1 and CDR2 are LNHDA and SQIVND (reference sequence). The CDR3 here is CASSIDLWGLGADTQYF. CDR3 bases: TGTGCCAGTAGTATAGATCTATGGGGGCTTGGGGCAGATACGCAGTATTTT.

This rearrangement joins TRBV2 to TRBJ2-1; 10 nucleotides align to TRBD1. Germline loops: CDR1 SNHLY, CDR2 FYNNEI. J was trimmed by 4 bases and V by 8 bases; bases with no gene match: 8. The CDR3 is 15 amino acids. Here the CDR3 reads CASGRSGQGYNEQFF. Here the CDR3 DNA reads TGTGCCAGCGGAAGGTCGGGACAGGGGTACAATGAGCAGTTCTTC.

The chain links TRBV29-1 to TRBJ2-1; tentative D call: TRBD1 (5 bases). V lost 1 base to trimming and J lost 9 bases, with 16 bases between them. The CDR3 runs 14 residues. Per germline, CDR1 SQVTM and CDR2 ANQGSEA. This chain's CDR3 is CSVEGVLDSLEQFF. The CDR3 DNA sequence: TGCAGCGTTGAAGGGGTATTAGACAGCCTTGAGCAGTTCTTC.